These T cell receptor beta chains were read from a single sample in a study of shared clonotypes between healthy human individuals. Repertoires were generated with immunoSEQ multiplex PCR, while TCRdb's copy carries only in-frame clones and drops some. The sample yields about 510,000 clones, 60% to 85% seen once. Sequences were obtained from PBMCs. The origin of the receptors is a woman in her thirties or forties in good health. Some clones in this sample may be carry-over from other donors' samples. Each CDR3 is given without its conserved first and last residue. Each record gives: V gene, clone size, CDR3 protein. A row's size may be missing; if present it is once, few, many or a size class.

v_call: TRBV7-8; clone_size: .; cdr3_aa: ASSASTDTQY
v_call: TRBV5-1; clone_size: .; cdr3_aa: ASSHSGQGYGTGELF
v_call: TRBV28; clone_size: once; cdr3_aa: ASSLRAGPSPGTQY
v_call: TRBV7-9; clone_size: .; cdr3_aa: ASSLGTDNEKLF
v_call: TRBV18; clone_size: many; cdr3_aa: ASSPTTSPPPGYGYT
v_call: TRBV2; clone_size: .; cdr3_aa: ATRVTSGRLEQY
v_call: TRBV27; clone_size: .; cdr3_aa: ASRRSGTDTQY
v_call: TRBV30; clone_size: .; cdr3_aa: AWSRGGTTHSPLH
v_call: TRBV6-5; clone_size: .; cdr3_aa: ASSYISGDNEQF
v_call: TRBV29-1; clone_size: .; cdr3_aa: SVVVPGHYEQY
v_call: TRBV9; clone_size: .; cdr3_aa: ASSVQNTDTQY
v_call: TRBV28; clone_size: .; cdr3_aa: ASSLRGGTSYEQY
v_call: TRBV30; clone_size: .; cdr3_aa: AWNPGLEYNEQF